This is a list of T cell receptor beta chains from one sample in a study of persistence of HIV-infected CD4 T cells. The antigens for these receptors are not known. Clones were read by immunoSEQ multiplex PCR, and TCRdb kept only the in-frame ones, dropping some. The profile shows about 36,000 clones, over 75% of them singletons. The starting material was cultured CD4+ T cells from PBMCs, obtained from a patient who received antiretroviral therapy. These receptors were taken from an adult with HIV. The donor label of this sample is uncertain. Both conserved end residues are trimmed from each CDR3.

TRBV3-1/TRBV3-2	TRBJ2-6	ASSRRAGGANVLT
TRBV2	TRBJ2-7	ASRFRQYEQY
TRBV24-1	TRBJ2-7	ATSAQGGIEQY
TRBV7-3	TRBJ2-3	ASSSGPGGRDTQY
TRBV7-3	TRBJ2-3	ASSLTDTQY
TRBV9	TRBJ2-3	ASCRDRVTDTQY
TRBV9	TRBJ2-1	ASSVDLRLGRNEQF
TRBV5-1	TRBJ2-7	ASSAENEQY
TRBV5-1	TRBJ2-4	ASSLVQGRNIQY
TRBV10-2	TRBJ1-6	ASTPGHNNSPLH
TRBV14	TRBJ1-1	ASSQDFGGTEAF
TRBV12-3/TRBV12-4	TRBJ1-5	ASNHRVDQPQH
TRBV19	TRBJ1-3	ASSPRQGTGNTIY
TRBV29-1	TRBJ1-2	SVELPAGGENGYT
TRBV10-3	TRBJ2-3	ATGGGTDTQY
TRBV5-5	TRBJ1-5	ASSFLGLQSNQPQH
TRBV6-5	TRBJ2-3	ASSLGGGTDTQY
TRBV28	TRBJ1-2	ASSPPGTLFEMRGYT
TRBV5-1	TRBJ2-1	ASSYSGGAVYEQF
TRBV27	TRBJ2-3	ASSPVIATDTQY
TRBV5-5	TRBJ1-4	ASSLVGHPSTNEKLF
TRBV6-5	TRBJ1-2	ASGARNYGYT